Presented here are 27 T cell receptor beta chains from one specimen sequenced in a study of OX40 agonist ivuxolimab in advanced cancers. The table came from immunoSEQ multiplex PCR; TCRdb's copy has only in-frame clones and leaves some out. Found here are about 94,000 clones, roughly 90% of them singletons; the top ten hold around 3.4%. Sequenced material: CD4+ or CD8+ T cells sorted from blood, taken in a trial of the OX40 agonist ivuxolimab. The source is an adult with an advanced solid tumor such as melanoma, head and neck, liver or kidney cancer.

DNA of the CDR3: TGTGCCAGCAGCCCCATGGGACTAGCGGGATATGAGCAGTTCTTC. It encodes CASSPMGLAGYEQFF. The chain links TRBV7-3 to TRBJ2-1; 13 bases map to TRBD2. The CDR3 consists of 15 residues. J lost 8 bases, V lost 5 bases, and 6 bases had no gene match. Per the germline V gene, CDR1 is SGHTA and CDR2 is FQGTGA.

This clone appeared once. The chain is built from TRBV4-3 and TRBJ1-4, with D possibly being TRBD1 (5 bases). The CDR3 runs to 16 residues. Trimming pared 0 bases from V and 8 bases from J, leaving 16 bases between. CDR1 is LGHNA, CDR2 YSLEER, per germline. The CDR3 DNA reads TGCGCCAGCAGCCAAGAAGTACCCGGGGCCGGAGAAAAACTGTTTTTT. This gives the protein CASSQEVPGAGEKLFF.

CDR3 in amino acids: CASSEQRRPEAFF. In DNA, the CDR3 is TGTGCCAGCAGTGAACAAAGGAGACCAGAAGCTTTCTTT. V and J are TRBV6-1 and TRBJ1-1; D not certain. V lost 2 bases, J lost 8 bases, and 12 bases lay in between. The CDR3 runs to 13 residues. Germline V CDR1 and CDR2: MNHNS, SASEGT.

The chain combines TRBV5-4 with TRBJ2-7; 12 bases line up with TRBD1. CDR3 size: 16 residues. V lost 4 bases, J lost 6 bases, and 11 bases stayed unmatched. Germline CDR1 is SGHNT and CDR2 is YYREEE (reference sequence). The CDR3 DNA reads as TGTGCCAGCAGCCCATTACCGGGACAGGGGGCTCGCGAGCAGTACTTC. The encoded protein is CASSPLPGQGAREQYF.

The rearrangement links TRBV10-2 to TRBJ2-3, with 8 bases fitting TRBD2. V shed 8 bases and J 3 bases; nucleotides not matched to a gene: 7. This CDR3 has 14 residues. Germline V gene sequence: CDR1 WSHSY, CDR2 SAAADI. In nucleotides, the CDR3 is TGCGCCAGCTCTTTCCAGCGGGAGACAGATACGCAGTATTTT. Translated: CASSFQRETDTQYF.

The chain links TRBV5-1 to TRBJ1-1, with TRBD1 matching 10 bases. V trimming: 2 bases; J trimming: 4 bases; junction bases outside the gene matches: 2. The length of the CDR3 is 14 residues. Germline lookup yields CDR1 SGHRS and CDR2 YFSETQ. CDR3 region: CASSFRQGATEAFF. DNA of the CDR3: TGCGCCAGCAGCTTTCGACAGGGGGCCACTGAAGCTTTCTTT. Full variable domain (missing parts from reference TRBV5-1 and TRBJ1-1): KAGVTQTPRYLIKTRGQQVTLSCSPISGHRSVSWYQQTPGQGLQFLFEYFSETQRNKGNFPGRFSGRQFSNSRSEMNVSTLELGDSALYLCASSFRQGATEAFFGQGTRLTVV.

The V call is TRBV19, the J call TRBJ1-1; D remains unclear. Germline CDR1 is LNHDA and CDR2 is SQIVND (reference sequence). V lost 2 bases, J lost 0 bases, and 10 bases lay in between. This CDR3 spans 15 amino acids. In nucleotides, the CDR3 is TGTGCCAGTAGTATAACGAGGGCTTTGAACACTGAAGCTTTCTTT. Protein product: CASSITRALNTEAFF.

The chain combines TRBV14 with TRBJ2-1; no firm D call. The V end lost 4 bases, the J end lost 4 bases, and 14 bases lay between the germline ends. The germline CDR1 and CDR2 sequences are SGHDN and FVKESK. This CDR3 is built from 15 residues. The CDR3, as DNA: TGTGCCAGCAGCCCTAGTCAGTCTCCGTACAATGAGCAGTTCTTC. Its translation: CASSPSQSPYNEQFF.

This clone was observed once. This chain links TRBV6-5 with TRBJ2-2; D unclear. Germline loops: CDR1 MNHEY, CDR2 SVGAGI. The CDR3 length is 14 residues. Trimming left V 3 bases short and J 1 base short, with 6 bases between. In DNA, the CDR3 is TGTGCCAGCAGTTATGCGGTGAACACCGGGGAGCTGTTTTTT. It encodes CASSYAVNTGELFF.

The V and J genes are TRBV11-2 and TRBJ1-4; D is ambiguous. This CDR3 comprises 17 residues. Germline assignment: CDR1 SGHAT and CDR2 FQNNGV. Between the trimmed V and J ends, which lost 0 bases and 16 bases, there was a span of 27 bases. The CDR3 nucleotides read TGTGCCAGCAGCTTAGATATCCCCGTGAAGATTGGGATTGCAAAGTTTTTT. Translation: CASSLDIPVKIGIAKFF.

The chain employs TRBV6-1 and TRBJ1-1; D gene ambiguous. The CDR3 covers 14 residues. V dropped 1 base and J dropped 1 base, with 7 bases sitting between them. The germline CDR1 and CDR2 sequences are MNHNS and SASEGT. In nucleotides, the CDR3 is TGTGCCAGCAGTGAAGGGACGGCGAACACTGAAGCTTTCTTT. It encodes CASSEGTANTEAFF.

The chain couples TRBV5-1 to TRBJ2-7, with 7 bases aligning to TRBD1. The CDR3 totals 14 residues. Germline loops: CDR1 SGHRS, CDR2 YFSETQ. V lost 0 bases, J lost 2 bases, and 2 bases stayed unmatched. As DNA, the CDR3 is TGCGCCAGCAGCTTGGGACAGGGCGCCTACGAGCAGTACTTC. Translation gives CASSLGQGAYEQYF.

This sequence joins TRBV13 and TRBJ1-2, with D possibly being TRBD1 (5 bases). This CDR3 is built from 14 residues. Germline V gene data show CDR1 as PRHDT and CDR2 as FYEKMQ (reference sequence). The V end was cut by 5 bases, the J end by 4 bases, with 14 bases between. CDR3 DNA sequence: TGTGCCAGCAGCCTTGGGACCGACTCCTATGGCTACACCTTC. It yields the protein CASSLGTDSYGYTF.

The CDR3 loop reads CASSEDRQDGYTF. For the CDR3, the DNA is TGTGCCAGCAGTGAAGATCGGCAGGATGGCTACACCTTC. This chain links TRBV6-1 with TRBJ1-2; D unclear. Trimming removed 1 base from V and 6 bases from J, with 9 bases in between. The CDR3 is 13 amino acids. The V gene's germline CDR1 is MNHNS and CDR2 SASEGT.

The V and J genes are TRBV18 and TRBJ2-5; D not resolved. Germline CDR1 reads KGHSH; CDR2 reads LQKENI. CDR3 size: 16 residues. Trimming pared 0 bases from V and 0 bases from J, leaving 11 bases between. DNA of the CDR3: TGTGCCAGCTCACCACCGCACGAAGCCTACCAAGAGACCCAGTACTTC. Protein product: CASSPPHEAYQETQYF.

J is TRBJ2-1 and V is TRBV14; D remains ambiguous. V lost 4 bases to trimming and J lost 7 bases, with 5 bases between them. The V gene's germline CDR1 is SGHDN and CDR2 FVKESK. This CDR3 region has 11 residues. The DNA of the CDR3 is TGTGCCAGCAGCCTTGGGAATGAGCAGTTCTTC. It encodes CASSLGNEQFF.

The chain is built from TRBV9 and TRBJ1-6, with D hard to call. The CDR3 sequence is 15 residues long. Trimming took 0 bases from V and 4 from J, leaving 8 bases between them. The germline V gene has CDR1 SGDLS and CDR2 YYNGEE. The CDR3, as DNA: TGTGCCAGCAGCGTAGATGGCGATTATAATTCACCCCTCCACTTT. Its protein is CASSVDGDYNSPLHF.

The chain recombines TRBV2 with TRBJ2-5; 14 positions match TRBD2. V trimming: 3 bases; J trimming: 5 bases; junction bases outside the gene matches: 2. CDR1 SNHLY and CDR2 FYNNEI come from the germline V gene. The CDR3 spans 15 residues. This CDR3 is CASSDRTSGGETQYF. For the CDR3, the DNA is TGTGCCAGCAGTGACAGGACTAGCGGGGGGGAGACCCAGTACTTC.

CDR3 nucleotides: TGTGCCAGCAGTTCCAGGGGCGGTCTCTACGAGCAGTACTTC. Its translation is CASSSRGGLYEQYF. The V gene is TRBV27, the J gene TRBJ2-7; D is perhaps TRBD1 (6 bases). Germline V CDR1 and CDR2: MNHEY, SMNVEV (reference sequence). The V gene lost 4 bases and the J gene lost 3 bases, with 13 bases spanning the gap. CDR3 size: 14 residues.

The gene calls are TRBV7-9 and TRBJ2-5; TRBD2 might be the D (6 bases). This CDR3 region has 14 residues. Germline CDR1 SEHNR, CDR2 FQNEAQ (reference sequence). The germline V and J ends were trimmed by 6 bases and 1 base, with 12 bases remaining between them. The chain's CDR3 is CASREAGRQETQYF. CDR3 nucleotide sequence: TGTGCCAGCAGAGAAGCGGGCCGCCAAGAGACCCAGTACTTC.

Written as DNA, the CDR3 is TGTGCCAGCAGTTTTATTGGTCGGCTTTCCTACGAGCAGTACTTC. Its protein is CASSFIGRLSYEQYF. The chain links TRBV27 to TRBJ2-7; D remains ambiguous. Deletions cut 3 bases from V and 1 base from J, with 13 bases between. Germline lookup yields CDR1 MNHEY and CDR2 SMNVEV (reference sequence). This CDR3 is built from 15 residues.

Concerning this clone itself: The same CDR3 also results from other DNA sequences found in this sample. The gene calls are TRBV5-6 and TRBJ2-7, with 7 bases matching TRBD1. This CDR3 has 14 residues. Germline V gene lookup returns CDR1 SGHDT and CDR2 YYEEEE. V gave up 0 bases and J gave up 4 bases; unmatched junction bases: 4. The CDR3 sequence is CASSLGTGNYEQYF. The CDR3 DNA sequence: TGTGCCAGCAGCTTGGGGACAGGAAATTACGAGCAGTACTTC. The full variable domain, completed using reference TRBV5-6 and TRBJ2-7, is DAGVTQSPTHLIKTRGQQVTLRCSPKSGHDTVSWYQQALGQGPQFIFQYYEEEERQRGNFPDRFSGHQFPNYSSELNVNALLLGDSALYLCASSLGTGNYEQYFGPGTRLTVT.

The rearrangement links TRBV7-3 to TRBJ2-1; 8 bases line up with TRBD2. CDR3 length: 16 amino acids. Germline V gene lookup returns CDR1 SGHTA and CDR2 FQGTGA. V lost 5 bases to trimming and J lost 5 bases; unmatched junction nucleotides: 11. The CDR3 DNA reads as TGTGCCAGCAGCCTTACCCCGGGACTAGGTGACAATGAGCAGTTCTTC. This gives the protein CASSLTPGLGDNEQFF. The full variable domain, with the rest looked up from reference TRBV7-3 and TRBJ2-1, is GAGVSQTPSNKVTEKGKYVELRCDPISGHTALYWYRQSLGQGPEFLIYFQGTGAADDSGLPNDRFFAVRPEGSVSTLKIQRTERGDSAVYLCASSLTPGLGDNEQFFGPGTRLTVL.

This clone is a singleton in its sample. CDR3 bases: TGTGCCAGCAGTAGGCAGGGGGCGACCGGAAACACCATATATTTT. Its protein is CASSRQGATGNTIYF. The chain carries TRBV27 and TRBJ1-3; 8 bases line up with TRBD1. The trim removed 5 bases at V and 4 bases at J, leaving 7 bases unmatched. CDR1 MNHEY and CDR2 SMNVEV come from the germline V gene (reference sequence). This CDR3 region has 15 residues.

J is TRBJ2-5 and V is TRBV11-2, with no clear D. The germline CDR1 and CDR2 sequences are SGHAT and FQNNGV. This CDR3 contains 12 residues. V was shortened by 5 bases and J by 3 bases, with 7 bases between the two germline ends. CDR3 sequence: CASSHTKETQYF. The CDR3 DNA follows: TGTGCCAGCAGCCATACCAAAGAGACCCAGTACTTC. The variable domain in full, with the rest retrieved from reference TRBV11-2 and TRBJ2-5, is EAGVAQSPRYKIIEKRQSVAFWCNPISGHATLYWYQQILGQGPKLLIQFQNNGVVDDSQLPKDRFSAERLKGVDSTLKIQPAKLEDSAVYLCASSHTKETQYFGPGTRLLVL.

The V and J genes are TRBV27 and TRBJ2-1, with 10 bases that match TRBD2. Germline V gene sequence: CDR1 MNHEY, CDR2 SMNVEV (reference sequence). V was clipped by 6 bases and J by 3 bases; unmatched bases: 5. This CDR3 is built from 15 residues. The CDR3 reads CASSPSGSLYNEQFF. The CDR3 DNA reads TGTGCCAGCAGCCCTAGCGGGAGTCTCTACAATGAGCAGTTCTTC.

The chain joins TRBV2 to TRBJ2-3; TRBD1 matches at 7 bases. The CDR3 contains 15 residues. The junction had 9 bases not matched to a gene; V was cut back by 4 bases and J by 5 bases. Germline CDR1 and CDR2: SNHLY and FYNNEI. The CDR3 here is CASSVDREGQDTQYF. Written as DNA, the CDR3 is TGTGCCAGCAGTGTTGACAGGGAAGGACAAGATACGCAGTATTTT.